Listed below are T cell receptor beta chains from one sample, sequenced in a study of T cell responses to AZD1222 COVID-19 vaccine. Measured with immunoSEQ multiplex PCR; TCRdb has only the in-frame clones, and not every one. The sample shows roughly 140,000 clones, 90% of them seen only once. The sample was peripheral blood, taken on day 0 of AZD1222 vaccination. These receptors came from an adult in good health. Both conserved end residues are part of each CDR3. The D gene is left open where the match is weak. Only some rows state a clone size, as once, few, many or a class for expanded clones.

abundance: NA
v_gene: TRBV7-3
j_gene: TRBJ2-7
d_gene: TRBD1
CDR3aa: CASSPGTGHTYEQYF
CDR3nt: TGTGCCAGCAGCCCGGGGACAGGCCATACCTACGAGCAGTACTTC

abundance: NA
v_gene: TRBV6-2/TRBV6-3
j_gene: TRBJ2-7
d_gene: NA
CDR3aa: CASSPLLEREQYF
CDR3nt: TGTGCCAGCAGCCCCTTACTAGAACGCGAGCAGTACTTC

abundance: NA
v_gene: TRBV7-6
j_gene: TRBJ2-7
d_gene: TRBD2
CDR3aa: CASSLGLAGDDSYEQYF
CDR3nt: TGTGCCAGCAGCTTAGGACTAGCGGGAGACGACTCCTACGAGCAGTACTTC

abundance: NA
v_gene: TRBV9
j_gene: TRBJ2-3
d_gene: TRBD2
CDR3aa: CASSAPGLASTSTDTQYF
CDR3nt: TGTGCCAGCAGCGCTCCGGGACTAGCGTCGACTAGCACAGATACGCAGTATTTT

abundance: NA
v_gene: TRBV3-1/TRBV3-2
j_gene: TRBJ2-7
d_gene: TRBD2
CDR3aa: CASSQEATSVEQYF
CDR3nt: TGTGCCAGCAGCCAAGAAGCAACTAGCGTAGAGCAGTACTTC

abundance: NA
v_gene: TRBV11-2
j_gene: TRBJ2-7
d_gene: NA
CDR3aa: CASSAGAHGPFYEQYF
CDR3nt: TGTGCCAGCAGCGCCGGCGCTCACGGACCTTTCTACGAGCAGTACTTC

abundance: once
v_gene: TRBV28
j_gene: TRBJ2-3
d_gene: TRBD2
CDR3aa: CASSSTSGRATDTQYF
CDR3nt: TGTGCCAGCAGTTCGACTAGCGGGAGGGCCACAGATACGCAGTATTTT

abundance: NA
v_gene: TRBV9
j_gene: TRBJ1-2
d_gene: TRBD1
CDR3aa: CASSVVSQGANYGYTF
CDR3nt: TGTGCCAGCAGCGTAGTTTCCCAGGGGGCGAACTATGGCTACACCTTC

abundance: once
v_gene: TRBV2
j_gene: TRBJ1-1
d_gene: TRBD1
CDR3aa: CARAGGASTEAFF
CDR3nt: TGTGCCAGGGCAGGGGGCGCGAGCACTGAAGCTTTCTTT

abundance: NA
v_gene: TRBV5-4
j_gene: TRBJ2-1
d_gene: TRBD1
CDR3aa: CASSSSGTGGLYNEQFF
CDR3nt: TGTGCCAGCAGCTCGTCCGGGACAGGGGGCTTATACAATGAGCAGTTCTTC

abundance: NA
v_gene: TRBV4-1
j_gene: TRBJ2-2
d_gene: NA
CDR3aa: CASSDTGELFF
CDR3nt: TGCGCCAGCAGTGACACCGGGGAGCTGTTTTTT

abundance: once
v_gene: TRBV2
j_gene: TRBJ1-5
d_gene: NA
CDR3aa: CASSDLFQPQHF
CDR3nt: TGTGCCAGCAGTGACCTTTTTCAGCCCCAGCATTTT

abundance: NA
v_gene: TRBV7-9
j_gene: TRBJ2-2
d_gene: NA
CDR3aa: CASSFPRVSANTGELFF
CDR3nt: TGTGCCAGCAGCTTTCCCCGGGTGTCCGCGAACACCGGGGAGCTGTTTTTT

abundance: NA
v_gene: TRBV3-1/TRBV3-2
j_gene: TRBJ1-4
d_gene: TRBD1
CDR3aa: CASSQTGVANEKLFF
CDR3nt: TGTGCCAGCAGCCAAACAGGGGTGGCAAATGAAAAACTGTTTTTT

abundance: NA
v_gene: TRBV6-2/TRBV6-3
j_gene: TRBJ2-3
d_gene: TRBD1
CDR3aa: CASSSPGTGPDTQYF
CDR3nt: TGTGCCAGCAGCTCCCCCGGGACAGGGCCAGATACGCAGTATTTT

abundance: NA
v_gene: TRBV2
j_gene: TRBJ1-1
d_gene: NA
CDR3aa: CASSVGEGTEAFF
CDR3nt: TGTGCCAGCAGTGTTGGGGAGGGCACTGAAGCTTTCTTT

abundance: NA
v_gene: TRBV20-1
j_gene: TRBJ2-1
d_gene: NA
CDR3aa: CSASSGLEQFF
CDR3nt: TGCAGTGCTAGTAGTGGACTTGAGCAGTTCTTC

abundance: NA
v_gene: TRBV9
j_gene: TRBJ2-1
d_gene: NA
CDR3aa: CASSVDGSGNEQFF
CDR3nt: TGTGCCAGCAGCGTAGATGGTTCCGGCAATGAGCAGTTCTTC

abundance: NA
v_gene: TRBV7-3
j_gene: TRBJ2-7
d_gene: TRBD1
CDR3aa: CASSSDRGYEQYF
CDR3nt: TGTGCCAGCAGCTCAGACAGGGGTTACGAGCAGTACTTC

abundance: NA
v_gene: TRBV5-4
j_gene: TRBJ2-1
d_gene: NA
CDR3aa: CASSTRTDYNEQFF
CDR3nt: TGTGCCAGCAGCACTCGGACAGACTACAATGAGCAGTTCTTC

abundance: NA
v_gene: TRBV21-1
j_gene: TRBJ2-1
d_gene: NA
CDR3aa: CASSKAGLNIDNEQFF
CDR3nt: TGTGCCAGCAGCAAAGCGGGGCTAAACATCGACAATGAGCAGTTCTTC

abundance: once
v_gene: TRBV21-1
j_gene: TRBJ1-5
d_gene: NA
CDR3aa: CASSKVYAEGNQPQHF
CDR3nt: TGTGCCAGCAGCAAAGTTTACGCGGAAGGGAATCAGCCCCAGCATTTT

abundance: NA
v_gene: TRBV6-1
j_gene: TRBJ2-7
d_gene: NA
CDR3aa: CASSETGGSYEQYF
CDR3nt: TGTGCCAGCAGTGAAACCGGGGGTTCCTACGAGCAGTACTTC

abundance: once
v_gene: TRBV7-2
j_gene: TRBJ2-3
d_gene: TRBD2
CDR3aa: CASSFKLAGGPSDTQYF
CDR3nt: TGTGCCAGCAGCTTTAAGTTGGCGGGAGGGCCTTCAGATACGCAGTATTTT

abundance: few
v_gene: TRBV5-1
j_gene: TRBJ2-2
d_gene: NA
CDR3aa: CASSLLGGTNTGELFF
CDR3nt: TGCGCCAGCAGCTTATTGGGCGGAACGAACACCGGGGAGCTGTTTTTT